A single sample gave rise to the 3 T cell receptor beta chains below, sequenced in a study of OX40 agonist ivuxolimab in advanced cancers. Sequencing used immunoSEQ multiplex PCR; TCRdb keeps in-frame clones, though not all of them. The profile shows about 80,000 clones, approximately 90% of them singletons. The source material was CD4+ or CD8+ T cells sorted from blood, sampled in a trial of the OX40 agonist ivuxolimab. These receptors came from an adult with an advanced solid tumor such as melanoma, head and neck, liver or kidney cancer.

This chain uses TRBV11-3 with TRBJ2-1, with TRBD2 identical over 8 bases. This CDR3 is built from 17 residues. Per germline, CDR1 SGHNT and CDR2 YENEEA. The trim removed 4 bases at V and 4 bases at J, leaving 12 bases unmatched. The CDR3: CASSSKKVAGPYNEQFF. The CDR3 DNA reads as TGTGCCAGCAGCTCTAAGAAAGTAGCGGGGCCTTACAATGAGCAGTTCTTC.

The chain couples TRBV7-9 to TRBJ2-7; D is possibly TRBD1 (5 bases). Between the trimmed V and J ends, which lost 1 base and 5 bases, there was a span of 12 bases. Germline V CDR1 and CDR2: SEHNR, FQNEAQ (reference sequence). The CDR3 has 14 amino acids. In DNA, the CDR3 is TGTGCCAGCAGCTTAGGACAGAGAGTCAACGAGCAGTACTTC. As protein: CASSLGQRVNEQYF.

Only a few counts were recorded for this clone. This sequence joins TRBV28 and TRBJ1-6; D remains ambiguous. CDR1 is MDHEN, CDR2 SYDVKM, per germline. V was pared by 9 bases and J by 4 bases, with 13 bases between. This CDR3 has 14 amino acids. The CDR3, as DNA: TGTGCCAGTATGACCGGACTGTATAATTCACCCCTCCACTTT. This gives the protein CASMTGLYNSPLHF.